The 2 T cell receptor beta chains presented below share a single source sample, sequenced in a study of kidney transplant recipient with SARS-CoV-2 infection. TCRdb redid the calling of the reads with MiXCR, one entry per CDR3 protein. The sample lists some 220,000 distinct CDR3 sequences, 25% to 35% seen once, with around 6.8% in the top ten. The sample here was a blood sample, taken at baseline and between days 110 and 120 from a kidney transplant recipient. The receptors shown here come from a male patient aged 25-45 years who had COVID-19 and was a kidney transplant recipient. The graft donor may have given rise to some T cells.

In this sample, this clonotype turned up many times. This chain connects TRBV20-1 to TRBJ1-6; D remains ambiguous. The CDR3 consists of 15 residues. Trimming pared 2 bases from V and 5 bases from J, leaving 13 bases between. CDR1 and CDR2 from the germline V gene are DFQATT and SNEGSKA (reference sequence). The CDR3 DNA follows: TGCAGTGCTAGACACAGATATAGAAATAATTCACCCCTCCACTTT. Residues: CSARHRYRNNSPLHF.

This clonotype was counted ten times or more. CDR3 region: CASSWWYTSRKTYGYTF. The CDR3 region has the DNA TGCGCCAGCAGTTGGTGGTACACTTCTAGAAAGACCTATGGCTACACCTTC. V gene TRBV10-2 combines with J gene TRBJ1-2; D remains unclear. Germline CDR1 and CDR2: WSHSY and SAAADI. With 5 bases removed from V and 4 bases from J, the gap between germline ends came to 23 bases. The CDR3 is made up of 17 amino acids.